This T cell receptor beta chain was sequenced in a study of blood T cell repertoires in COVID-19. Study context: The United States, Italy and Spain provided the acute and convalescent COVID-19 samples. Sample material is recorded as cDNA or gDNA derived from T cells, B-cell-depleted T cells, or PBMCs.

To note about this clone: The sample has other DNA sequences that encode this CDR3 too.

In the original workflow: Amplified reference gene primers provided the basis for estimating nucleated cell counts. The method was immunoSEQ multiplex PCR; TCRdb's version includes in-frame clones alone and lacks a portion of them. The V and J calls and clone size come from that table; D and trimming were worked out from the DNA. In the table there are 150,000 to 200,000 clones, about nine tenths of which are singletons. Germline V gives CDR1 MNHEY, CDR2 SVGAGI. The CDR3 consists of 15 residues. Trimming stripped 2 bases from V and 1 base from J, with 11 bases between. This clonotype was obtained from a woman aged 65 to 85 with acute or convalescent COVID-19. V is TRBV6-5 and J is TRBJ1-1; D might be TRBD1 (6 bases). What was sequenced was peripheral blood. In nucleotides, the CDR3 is TGTGCCAGCAGTTACAGGCAGGGGTGGAACACTGAAGCTTTCTTT. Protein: CASSYRQGWNTEAFF.